This T cell receptor (beta chain) originates from a study of cytomegalovirus exposure and HLA in healthy donors. PCR employed 60 Vbeta and 13 Jbeta primers. The assay was immunoSEQ multiplex PCR, and TCRdb's table has in-frame clones only and misses some. There are 160,000 or so clones in the sample; 60% to 80% occur only once, and approximately 3.7% lies in the top ten. For this clone: The antigen remains undetermined.

Study results and limitations: Most TCR sequences were rare, but some public TCRs occurred in many donors.

Per germline, CDR1 KGHSH and CDR2 LQKENI. V lost 0 bases, J lost 1 base, and 14 bases lay in between. This CDR3 is built from 17 residues. The TCR was taken from a young man in good health and CMV-seropositive. The sequencing sample was made of PBMCs. The rearrangement uses TRBV18 and TRBJ2-3, with D perhaps matching TRBD1 (5 bases). The CDR3 is CASSPPLAGQGTDTQYF. For the CDR3, the DNA is TGTGCCAGCTCACCACCGTTAGCAGGACAAGGCACAGATACGCAGTATTTT. The whole variable domain, remainder taken from reference TRBV18 and TRBJ2-3, is NAGVMQNPRHLVRRRGQEARLRCSPMKGHSHVYWYRQLPEEGLKFMVYLQKENIIDESGMPKERFSAEFPKEGPSILRIQQVVRGDSAAYFCASSPPLAGQGTDTQYFGPGTRLTVL.